Shown below are 30 T cell receptor beta chains from a single sample sequenced in a study of control samples from healthy donors and cancer patients. Assay: immunoSEQ multiplex PCR; the TCRdb copy retains only in-frame clones and omits some. In the table there are tens of thousands of clones, 80% to 95% of which are singletons. Sequenced sample: PBMCs. The receptors were gathered from a woman aged 40 to 50 with lung cancer.

The chain combines TRBV28 with TRBJ1-1, with D unresolved. This CDR3 region has 14 residues. Germline assignment: CDR1 MDHEN and CDR2 SYDVKM. V lost 4 bases to trimming and J lost 1 base, with 10 bases between them. The CDR3 spells CASSSNPANTEAFF. The CDR3 DNA is TGTGCCAGCAGTTCCAACCCAGCGAACACTGAAGCTTTCTTT.

This clone was detected a few times. The V gene is TRBV19, the J gene TRBJ1-6; 7 nucleotides match TRBD1. Germline V CDR1 and CDR2: LNHDA, SQIVND (reference sequence). This CDR3 region has 17 residues. J gave up 9 bases and V 6 bases, and 17 bases lay outside the gene matches. The chain's CDR3 is CASSQNLDRISGSPLHF. The CDR3 nucleotides are TGTGCCAGTAGCCAAAATTTGGACAGGATATCTGGTTCACCCCTCCACTTT.

The chain links TRBV18 to TRBJ2-3; possible D gene TRBD2, 6 bases. Germline V gene sequence: CDR1 KGHSH, CDR2 LQKENI. Trimming took off 0 bases at V and 1 base at J, with 14 bases between the two ends. The CDR3 totals 17 residues. For the CDR3, the DNA is TGTGCCAGCTCACCACCGGGCGGGGCAGGGCGCACAGATACGCAGTATTTT. This codes for CASSPPGGAGRTDTQYF.

This clone was counted a single time. V gene TRBV7-8 combines with J gene TRBJ2-1; 12 nucleotides match TRBD2. The length of the CDR3 is 16 residues. From germline, CDR1 is SGHVS and CDR2 FQNEAQ. With V trimmed by 2 bases and J by 6 bases, 5 bases remained unmatched. CDR3 sequence (DNA): TGTGCCAGCAGCTTAACTCTAGCGGGGGGGCCCAATGAGCAGTTCTTC. The encoded protein is CASSLTLAGGPNEQFF.

The V call is TRBV5-6, the J call TRBJ1-1, with a tentative D call TRBD1 (5 bases). Germline assignment: CDR1 SGHDT and CDR2 YYEEEE. This CDR3 spans 13 amino acids. Trimming left V 7 bases short and J 1 base short, with 11 bases between. The CDR3 nucleotides read TGTGCCAGCCGCAGGGCGGGGAACACTGAAGCTTTCTTT. It codes for CASRRAGNTEAFF.

The rearrangement joins TRBV3-1 (or the pseudogene TRBV3-2) to TRBJ1-3; D gene unclear. In germline, CDR1 is LGHDT, CDR2 YNNKEL (reference sequence). The length of the CDR3 is 16 residues. Trimming removed 3 bases at V and 0 bases at J, with 12 bases between. The CDR3 loop reads CASSHLRGPSGNTIYF. DNA of the CDR3: TGTGCCAGCAGCCACCTAAGAGGTCCCTCTGGAAACACCATATATTTT.

The chain is built from TRBV3-1 (or the pseudogene TRBV3-2) and TRBJ1-6; 7 bases match TRBD1. J gave up 7 bases and V 7 bases, and 7 bases lay outside the gene matches. Per germline, CDR1 LGHDT and CDR2 YNNKEL (reference sequence). The CDR3 extends over 14 amino acids. This CDR3 reads CASTETGRNSPLHF. CDR3 nucleotide sequence: TGTGCCAGCACCGAGACAGGGAGAAATTCACCCCTCCACTTT.

The chain carries TRBV3-1 (or the pseudogene TRBV3-2) and TRBJ1-1; the D is unclear. The V and J ends lost 1 base and 5 bases respectively, with 11 bases between them. This CDR3 contains 14 residues. Germline V gene lookup returns CDR1 LGHDT and CDR2 YNNKEL (reference sequence). The CDR3 sequence: CASSQGGRRTEAFF. DNA for the CDR3: TGTGCCAGCAGCCAAGGTGGGCGGCGAACTGAAGCTTTCTTT.

This clone was found a few times. The chain couples TRBV15 to TRBJ1-6, with 8 positions matching TRBD1. This CDR3 is 18 amino acids long. CDR1 and CDR2 from the germline V gene are LNHNV and YYDKDF (reference sequence). The J segment lost 4 bases and the V segment lost 4 bases, leaving 12 bases of the junction unmatched. The CDR3 sequence is CATSNLGTGGSYNSPLHF. The CDR3 DNA reads as TGTGCCACCAGCAACCTGGGGACAGGAGGATCGTATAATTCACCCCTCCACTTT.

The chain couples TRBV27 to TRBJ2-1, with 7 bases aligning to TRBD1. Germline V CDR1 and CDR2: MNHEY, SMNVEV (reference sequence). V trimming: 4 bases; J trimming: 2 bases; junction bases outside the gene matches: 5. This CDR3 comprises 15 residues. The CDR3: CASSSGTDPYNEQFF. CDR3 nucleotide sequence: TGTGCCAGCAGTTCCGGGACAGACCCCTACAATGAGCAGTTCTTC.

The rearrangement uses TRBV3-1 (or the pseudogene TRBV3-2) and TRBJ2-7; 8 bases are shared with TRBD2. This CDR3 spans 11 amino acids. Germline CDR1 LGHDT, CDR2 YNNKEL (reference sequence). The junction had 5 bases not matched to a gene; V was cut back by 10 bases and J by 6 bases. In DNA, the CDR3 is TGTGCCACCCGGGGGGGCGGCGAGCAGTACTTC. Translating it yields CATRGGGEQYF.

The chain has TRBV27 and TRBJ2-5; D gene ambiguous. The V and J ends lost 7 bases and 1 base respectively, with 7 bases between them. There are 12 residues in the CDR3. Germline CDR1 is MNHEY and CDR2 is SMNVEV (reference sequence). The CDR3 sequence is CASKGIQETQYF. CDR3 bases: TGTGCCAGCAAGGGTATCCAAGAGACCCAGTACTTC.

In its sample, this clone was seen once. V gene TRBV5-4 combines with J gene TRBJ1-3; 7 nucleotides line up with TRBD1. The CDR3 has 16 residues. V shed 1 base and J 0 bases; nucleotides not matched to a gene: 4. Germline CDR1 and CDR2: SGHNT and YYREEE (reference sequence). CDR3 sequence: CASSLLGQSSGNTIYF. CDR3 sequence (DNA): TGTGCCAGCAGCTTGCTGGGACAGAGCTCTGGAAACACCATATATTTT.

The CDR3 reads CASSNRDGWETQYF. CDR3 coding DNA: TGTGCCAGCAGTAACCGGGACGGTTGGGAGACCCAGTACTTC. The chain recombines TRBV2 with TRBJ2-5; the D gene could be TRBD1 or TRBD2 (5 bases each). Germline lookup yields CDR1 SNHLY and CDR2 FYNNEI. V lost 5 bases, J lost 5 bases, and 15 bases lay in between. The CDR3 length is 14 residues.

The chain links TRBV3-1 (or the pseudogene TRBV3-2) to TRBJ1-6, with D possibly TRBD1 on 5 matching bases. Germline V gene lookup returns CDR1 LGHDT and CDR2 YNNKEL (reference sequence). Trimming left V 1 base short and J 13 bases short, with 14 bases between. The CDR3 loop spans 14 amino acids. CDR3 DNA sequence: TGTGCCAGCAGCCAAGCCCGGGGCCAGACGCCCCTCCACTTT. Residues: CASSQARGQTPLHF.

The chain combines TRBV7-9 with TRBJ2-1; the D is unclear. The ends were cut back, 5 bases at V and 2 bases at J, with 10 bases in the middle. CDR1 and CDR2 (germline): SEHNR, FQNEAQ (reference sequence). The CDR3 sequence is 14 residues long. CDR3 in amino acids: CASSPSETYNEQFF. In DNA form, the CDR3 reads TGTGCCAGCAGCCCATCGGAAACCTACAATGAGCAGTTCTTC.

V gene TRBV5-5 combines with J gene TRBJ2-7, with a tentative D call TRBD1 (7 bases). Germline V gene sequence: CDR1 SGHKS, CDR2 YYEKEE (reference sequence). The CDR3 runs 14 residues. V was clipped by 4 bases and J by 1 base, with 12 bases between them. CDR3 sequence (DNA): TGTGCCAGCAGCCCGCGGGACAGTTCCTACGAGCAGTACTTC. Translated, it gives CASSPRDSSYEQYF.

This chain connects TRBV27 to TRBJ2-7; 7 bases fit TRBD2. The CDR3 loop spans 12 amino acids. Germline V gene lookup returns CDR1 MNHEY and CDR2 SMNVEV (reference sequence). J was trimmed by 3 bases and V by 4 bases; bases with no gene match: 0. The CDR3 nucleotides are TGTGCCAGCAGTTCGGGGGGCTACGAGCAGTACTTC. Translation gives CASSSGGYEQYF.

The chain combines TRBV11-2 with TRBJ2-3; D is perhaps TRBD2 (6 bases). V lost 6 bases and J lost 0, with 13 bases in between. This CDR3 contains 15 residues. From germline, CDR1 is SGHAT and CDR2 FQNNGV. The CDR3 protein is CASSYSGSSTDTQYF. The CDR3 nucleotides read TGTGCCAGCAGTTACAGCGGGTCGAGCACAGATACGCAGTATTTT. The full variable domain, with the rest looked up from reference TRBV11-2 and TRBJ2-3, is EAGVAQSPRYKIIEKRQSVAFWCNPISGHATLYWYQQILGQGPKLLIQFQNNGVVDDSQLPKDRFSAERLKGVDSTLKIQPAKLEDSAVYLCASSYSGSSTDTQYFGPGTRLTVL.

The genes are TRBV20-1 and TRBJ1-2; tentatively, D is TRBD1 (6 bases). V lost 3 bases to trimming and J lost 5 bases, with 13 bases between them. The CDR3 has 13 amino acids. CDR1 DFQATT and CDR2 SNEGSKA come from the germline V gene (reference sequence). The CDR3 loop is CSASWGPRYGYTF. DNA for the CDR3: TGCAGTGCTAGTTGGGGGCCTAGATATGGCTACACCTTC.

This sequence joins TRBV4-1 and TRBJ1-1; D perhaps matches TRBD1 (5 bases). Trimming shortened V by 3 bases and J by 0 bases, and 17 bases separated the two germline ends. The CDR3 has 17 residues. CDR1 and CDR2 from the germline V gene are MGHRA and YSYEKL. CDR3 DNA sequence: TGCGCCAGCAGCCAGCCGGCAGGGCCGAGGCTGAACACTGAAGCTTTCTTT. Protein product: CASSQPAGPRLNTEAFF.

The chain combines TRBV11-2 with TRBJ1-2; D gene ambiguous. The CDR3 sequence is 13 residues long. Trimming took 0 bases from V and 5 from J, leaving 7 bases between them. CDR1 and CDR2 from the germline V gene are SGHAT and FQNNGV. The CDR3 coding sequence is TGTGCCAGCAGCTTAGATCAAGGGTATGGCTACACCTTC. Protein product: CASSLDQGYGYTF. Based on the CDR3 plus reference TRBV11-2 and TRBJ1-2, the full variable domain is EAGVAQSPRYKIIEKRQSVAFWCNPISGHATLYWYQQILGQGPKLLIQFQNNGVVDDSQLPKDRFSAERLKGVDSTLKIQPAKLEDSAVYLCASSLDQGYGYTFGSGTRLTVV.

The chain links TRBV9 to TRBJ2-1, with TRBD1 identical over 9 bases. The germline V gene has CDR1 SGDLS and CDR2 YYNGEE. CDR3 length: 17 residues. After removal of 4 bases from V and 3 bases from J, the junction contained 11 bases not matched to a gene. The CDR3 nucleotides read TGTGCCAGCAGCACCCCCGGGACAGGGCCGAACTACAATGAGCAGTTCTTC. Its protein is CASSTPGTGPNYNEQFF.

The chain links TRBV5-3 to TRBJ1-2; possible D gene TRBD1, 6 bases. TRBV5-3 is reported as an ORF; its role is uncertain. The CDR3 contains 17 residues. V lost 2 bases to trimming and J lost 2 bases, with 19 bases between them. The CDR3 coding sequence is TGTGCCAGAAGCTTCTTACAGGGATGGGTTATGAACTATGGCTACACCTTC. It translates to CARSFLQGWVMNYGYTF.

The genes are TRBV5-4 and TRBJ2-5; D is tentatively TRBD1 or TRBD2 (5 bases each). The germline V gene encodes CDR1 SGHNT and CDR2 YYREEE (reference sequence). The ends were cut back, 2 bases at V and 7 bases at J, with 12 bases in the middle. CDR3 length equals 13 residues. The CDR3 spells CASSFSEGPTQYF. In nucleotides, the CDR3 is TGTGCCAGCAGCTTTAGTGAGGGGCCGACCCAGTACTTC.

This clone is a singleton in its sample. This rearrangement joins TRBV5-1 to TRBJ2-1; 9 bases are a match to TRBD1. The germline V gene has CDR1 SGHRS and CDR2 YFSETQ. The J segment lost 7 bases and the V segment lost 0 bases, leaving 11 bases of the junction unmatched. The CDR3 has 17 residues. The CDR3: CASSLGPTGGIRNEQFF. The CDR3 nucleotides read TGCGCCAGCAGCTTGGGCCCTACAGGGGGCATCAGGAATGAGCAGTTCTTC.

This chain connects TRBV7-9 to TRBJ2-3; tentative D call: TRBD1 (5 bases). The germline V gene encodes CDR1 SEHNR and CDR2 FQNEAQ (reference sequence). This CDR3 is 13 amino acids long. With 5 bases removed from V and 2 bases from J, the gap between germline ends came to 8 bases. This CDR3 reads CASSQGSTDTQYF. CDR3 nucleotides: TGTGCCAGCAGCCAGGGTTCCACAGATACGCAGTATTTT. Full variable domain (missing parts from reference TRBV7-9 and TRBJ2-3): DTGVSQNPRHKITKRGQNVTFRCDPISEHNRLYWYRQTLGQGPEFLTYFQNEAQLEKSRLLSDRFSAERPKGSFSTLEIQRTEQGDSAMYLCASSQGSTDTQYFGPGTRLTVL.

The chain links TRBV27 to TRBJ2-3; no firm D call. The germline gives CDR1 MNHEY, CDR2 SMNVEV (reference sequence). The CDR3 contains 13 residues. V lost 2 bases and J 6 bases, leaving 9 bases between the germline ends. The chain's CDR3 is CASSLIGPDTQYF. The CDR3 DNA follows: TGTGCCAGCAGTTTAATAGGGCCGGATACGCAGTATTTT.

V is TRBV6-6 and J is TRBJ1-4; D unclear. From germline, CDR1 is MNHNY and CDR2 SVGAGI (reference sequence). The CDR3 covers 15 residues. Trimming took 4 bases from V and 0 from J, leaving 9 bases between them. The CDR3 region has the DNA TGTGCCAGCAGTTTAGACCGTGCAACTAATGAAAAACTGTTTTTT. Its protein product is CASSLDRATNEKLFF.

CDR3 coding DNA: TGTGCCAGCAGCCAGATCGTCGGGGGGGGCGGCGATGAGCAGTTCTTC. It codes for CASSQIVGGGGDEQFF. V gene TRBV3-1 (or the pseudogene TRBV3-2) combines with J gene TRBJ2-1; 8 positions match TRBD2. In germline, CDR1 is LGHDT, CDR2 YNNKEL (reference sequence). This CDR3 has 16 residues. Losses at the gene ends were 3 bases for V and 8 bases for J; bases not matched to a gene: 12.